These T cell receptor beta chains were read from a single sample in a study of OX40 agonist ivuxolimab in advanced cancers. Method: immunoSEQ multiplex PCR; TCRdb's copy keeps in-frame clones and lacks some. The sample has 70,000 to 80,000 clones; around 85% are singletons. The sequencing used CD4+ or CD8+ T cells sorted from blood, collected in a trial of the OX40 agonist ivuxolimab. The receptors originated from an adult with an advanced solid tumor such as melanoma, head and neck, liver or kidney cancer. Both conserved end residues are part of each CDR3. A D gene is named only where the DNA matches it firmly. Only some rows state a clone size, as once, few, many or a class for expanded clones.

v_call	j_call	d_call	clone_size	cdr3_aa	cdr3_nt
TRBV6-4	TRBJ1-5	TRBD1	few	CASSFEGQGFAHQHF	TGTGCCAGCAGTTTCGAGGGACAGGGATTCGCCCACCAGCATTTT
TRBV7-6	TRBJ2-3	TRBD1	.	CASSGTVTDTQYF	TGTGCCAGCTCGGGGACAGTCACAGATACGCAGTATTTT
TRBV6-5	TRBJ2-7	TRBD1	.	CASSDRVYEQYF	TGTGCCAGCAGTGACAGGGTGTACGAGCAGTACTTC
TRBV30	TRBJ2-7	.	.	CAWSVRGGRREQYF	TGTGCCTGGAGTGTACGGGGCGGGCGCCGCGAGCAGTACTTC
TRBV7-9	TRBJ2-5	.	.	CASVPGAVGTQYF	TGTGCCAGCGTACCCGGGGCTGTCGGGACCCAGTACTTC
TRBV18	TRBJ2-3	.	.	CASSPGVGWIGRTDTQYF	TGTGCCAGCTCCCCGGGTGTTGGGTGGATCGGCCGCACAGATACGCAGTATTTT
TRBV19	TRBJ2-7	.	.	CASSIYGSSYEQYF	TGTGCCAGTAGTATATACGGTTCCTCCTACGAGCAGTACTTC
TRBV9	TRBJ2-3	.	.	CATSSTGVSTDTQYF	TGTGCCACCTCAAGTACCGGCGTTAGCACAGATACGCAGTATTTT
TRBV7-6	TRBJ1-2	.	.	CASSGSLGGYGYTF	TGTGCCAGCAGTGGGTCTCTGGGAGGCTATGGCTACACCTTC
TRBV18	TRBJ2-1	TRBD1	.	CASSPQRQGGVYNEQFF	TGTGCCAGCTCACCCCAAAGACAGGGGGGAGTCTACAATGAGCAGTTCTTC
TRBV7-9	TRBJ1-6	TRBD1	few	CASTRTGNDSPLHF	TGTGCCAGCACCCGGACAGGGAATGATTCACCCCTCCACTTT
TRBV28	TRBJ1-1	.	.	CASSFGGSAGDTEAFF	TGTGCCAGCAGTTTCGGGGGCTCGGCGGGGGACACTGAAGCTTTCTTT
TRBV7-2	TRBJ2-6	.	.	CASSPGSYSGANVLTF	TGTGCCAGCAGCCCAGGGAGTTACTCCGGGGCCAACGTCCTGACTTTC
TRBV4-2	TRBJ2-1	.	.	CASSQGQAGDEQFF	TGTGCCAGCAGCCAGGGCCAAGCAGGGGATGAGCAGTTCTTC
TRBV11-2	TRBJ2-7	.	.	CASQQGGGFIGQYF	TGTGCCAGCCAGCAGGGGGGAGGGTTTATCGGGCAGTACTTC
TRBV19	TRBJ1-4	TRBD1	.	CASDDRARNGKLFF	TGTGCCAGTGATGACAGGGCCCGTAATGGAAAACTGTTTTTT
TRBV27	TRBJ1-1	.	.	CATWGGFGDTEAFF	TGTGCCACCTGGGGTGGGTTTGGGGACACTGAAGCTTTCTTT
TRBV19	TRBJ2-5	.	.	CASNEFEETQYF	TGTGCCAGTAATGAGTTCGAAGAGACCCAGTACTTC
TRBV7-3	TRBJ1-1	TRBD1	.	CASSLGTGNTEAFF	TGTGCCAGCAGCTTGGGGACAGGGAACACTGAAGCTTTCTTT
TRBV29-1	TRBJ2-3	.	.	CSVEGYTDTQYF	TGCAGCGTTGAAGGTTACACAGATACGCAGTATTTT
TRBV10-3	TRBJ2-1	TRBD1	.	CAISDNRDRVNNEQFF	TGTGCCATCAGTGACAATAGGGACAGGGTCAACAATGAGCAGTTCTTC
TRBV6-4	TRBJ2-2	.	.	CASSDSSTGELFF	TGTGCCAGCAGTGACTCTAGCACCGGGGAGCTGTTTTTT
TRBV4-3	TRBJ1-1	.	once	CASSQQGSEAFF	TGCGCCAGCAGCCAACAGGGTTCTGAAGCTTTCTTT
TRBV4-2	TRBJ2-1	.	.	CASSQMDYPQFF	TGTGCCAGCAGCCAAATGGACTATCCGCAGTTCTTC
TRBV18	TRBJ2-2	TRBD2	.	CASSDLAGAYANTGELFF	TGTGCCAGCTCTGACCTAGCGGGGGCCTACGCGAACACCGGGGAGCTGTTTTTT
TRBV6-5	TRBJ2-5	TRBD2	.	CASSYGLAGGQETQYF	TGTGCCAGCAGTTACGGACTAGCGGGAGGCCAAGAGACCCAGTACTTC
TRBV7-3	TRBJ1-5	TRBD1	.	CASSLSETGGLNQPQHF	TGCGCCAGCAGCCTTAGCGAGACAGGGGGCCTCAATCAGCCCCAGCATTTT
TRBV5-1	TRBJ2-2	.	once	CASRLGVAGWVNTGELFF	TGCGCCAGCAGACTCGGAGTCGCAGGGTGGGTGAACACCGGGGAGCTGTTTTTT
TRBV6-5	TRBJ1-1	.	.	CASGDTLNTEAFF	TGTGCCAGCGGAGACACTCTGAACACTGAAGCTTTCTTT
TRBV9	TRBJ2-1	TRBD2	.	CASSVDSGAAYNEQFF	TGTGCCAGCAGCGTGGATAGCGGGGCCGCCTACAATGAGCAGTTCTTC
TRBV18	TRBJ1-6	.	.	CASSPSRSSYNSPLHF	TGTGCCAGCTCACCAAGCAGGAGCTCCTATAATTCACCCCTCCACTTT
TRBV18	TRBJ1-1	.	.	CASSPSDNTEAFF	TGTGCCAGCTCACCCTCTGATAACACTGAAGCTTTCTTT
TRBV14	TRBJ2-5	TRBD2	.	CASSQGGGLQTQYF	TGTGCCAGCAGCCAAGGCGGGGGTTTACAGACCCAGTACTTC
TRBV7-2	TRBJ2-3	.	few	CASSSQPRGDTQYF	TGTGCCAGCAGCTCCCAGCCGCGGGGAGATACGCAGTATTTT
TRBV10-3	TRBJ2-2	.	few	CAISATGPNTGELFF	TGTGCCATCAGTGCTACAGGTCCGAACACCGGGGAGCTGTTTTTT
TRBV9	TRBJ2-2	.	.	CASSVEGRAGELFF	TGTGCCAGCAGCGTAGAGGGCAGAGCCGGGGAGCTGTTTTTT
TRBV14	TRBJ1-2	.	once	CASSQDLAYGYTF	TGTGCCAGCAGCCAAGATCTAGCTTATGGCTACACCTTC
TRBV21-1	TRBJ2-7	.	.	CATTSTDKHFYEQYF	TGTGCCACCACGTCGACAGACAAACACTTCTACGAGCAGTACTTC
TRBV11-2	TRBJ2-3	TRBD2	.	CASSHIRTSGGRQYF	TGTGCCAGCAGCCACATTAGGACTAGCGGGGGTCGGCAGTATTTT
TRBV5-1	TRBJ2-1	TRBD1	.	CASSLGGQDLYEQFF	TGCGCCAGCAGCTTGGGGGGACAGGATCTGTATGAGCAGTTCTTC
TRBV7-2	TRBJ2-7	.	once	CASSRQSFYEQYF	TGTGCCAGCAGCCGCCAAAGCTTCTACGAGCAGTACTTC